The entry below gives a single T cell receptor (beta chain) sequence along with its context. Its specificity is not known. This entry belongs to a study of cytomegalovirus exposure and HLA in healthy donors. Broader study findings: Per published reports, the classifier diagnosed cytomegalovirus status with high specificity and sensitivity.

This PCR relied on a set of 60 Vbeta primers and 13 Jbeta primers. Some clones are missing from TCRdb's copy, which holds only in-frame ones; the method was immunoSEQ multiplex PCR. The sample has some 100,000 clones, 77% seen once. From germline, CDR1 is SGHTA and CDR2 FQGNSA. The CDR3 covers 13 residues. The sequence derives from a man aged 40-49 years in good health and CMV-seropositive. The sequencing sample was made of PBMCs. This chain connects TRBV7-2 to TRBJ2-5; tentatively, D is TRBD1 (5 bases). TRBJ2-7 matches the DNA end more closely, so the J call is doubtful. The CDR3 spells CASSLTVYYEQYF. In nucleotides, the CDR3 is TGTGCCAGCAGCTTGACAGTGTACTACGAGCAGTACTTC.